The T cell receptor (beta chain) under discussion was sequenced for a study of shared clonotypes between healthy human individuals. Sequenced by immunoSEQ multiplex PCR; TCRdb stores in-frame clones only, minus some. Altogether about 1 million clones are present, around 75% being singletons, with the ten largest covering around 1.5%. Unmatched junction bases numbered 10, after V lost 10 bases and J lost 5 bases. This CDR3 region has 13 residues. Looked up from germline, CDR1 is SNHLY and CDR2 is FYNNEI. This receptor was obtained from a man younger than 35 in good health. The chain is built from TRBV2 and TRBJ1-2, with 7 bases that match TRBD1. The source material was memory CD4+ T cells sorted from blood. The subset denotes: CD45RA-negative fraction. CDR3 in DNA: TGTGCCATCATAAAGACAGGGCAATATGGCTACACCTTC. This sequence encodes CAIIKTGQYGYTF.